This TCR beta chain was captured by sequencing in a study of blood T cell repertoires in COVID-19. Turning to the study itself: The study drew acute and convalescent COVID-19 samples from the United States, Italy and Spain.

The CDR3 runs to 17 residues. V lost 0 bases, J lost 1 base, and 15 bases lay in between. Germline CDR1 reads SGHRS; CDR2 reads YFSETQ. Only in-frame clones appear in the TCRdb table, and some are missing; sequencing was by immunoSEQ multiplex PCR. Among fewer than 200,000 clones, more than 70% were seen once, and the ten largest hold around 2.5%. The sequence was collected from a man aged 40-50 years with active or convalescent COVID-19. Sequenced input: peripheral blood. The gene calls are TRBV5-1 and TRBJ2-3; D is ambiguous. The CDR3 loop is CASSLGAQSLGTDTQYF. For the CDR3, the DNA is TGCGCCAGCAGCTTGGGCGCCCAAAGTCTTGGCACAGATACGCAGTATTTT. Full variable domain (remainder filled in from reference TRBV5-1 and TRBJ2-3): KAGVTQTPRYLIKTRGQQVTLSCSPISGHRSVSWYQQTPGQGLQFLFEYFSETQRNKGNFPGRFSGRQFSNSRSEMNVSTLELGDSALYLCASSLGAQSLGTDTQYFGPGTRLTVL.